This T cell receptor beta chain was found in a study of cytomegalovirus exposure and HLA in healthy donors. Whole-study findings and limits: A link between a missense DCLRE1C variant and TCR beta V- and J-gene trimming emerged from a later analysis.

V was shortened by 3 bases and J by 2 bases, with 11 bases between the two germline ends. Per the germline V gene, CDR1 is MDHEN and CDR2 is SYDVKM. This CDR3 region has 15 residues. To note about this clone: As yet, its antigen is unknown.

PCR primers comprised 60 Vbeta and 13 Jbeta primers. Data came from immunoSEQ multiplex PCR; TCRdb stores just in-frame clones and leaves some out. The sample has about 210,000 clones, around four fifths seen once. Sequenced: PBMCs. V is TRBV28 and J is TRBJ1-3; D may be TRBD1 (6 bases). The TCR comes from a woman aged 45-60 years in good health and CMV-seropositive. The CDR3 protein is CASSFSGVAGNTIYF. As DNA, the CDR3 is TGTGCCAGCAGTTTTTCAGGGGTAGCTGGAAACACCATATATTTT. Filled out from reference TRBV28 and TRBJ1-3, the complete variable domain reads DVKVTQSSRYLVKRTGEKVFLECVQDMDHENMFWYRQDPGLGLRLIYFSYDVKMKEKGDIPEGYSVSREKKERFSLILESASTNQTSMYLCASSFSGVAGNTIYFGEGSWLTVV.